This TCR beta chain derives from a study of OX40 agonist ivuxolimab in advanced cancers. Study-wide points: At 0.1 to 3.0 mg/kg, CD4+ and CD8+ blood T cells expanded clonally by week 6.

Germline CDR1 is SGHKS and CDR2 is YYEKEE (reference sequence). The CDR3 totals 14 residues. V was cut by 4 bases and J by 6 bases, with 17 bases left in between. In the case of this clone: What it binds is not known.

The table came from immunoSEQ multiplex PCR; TCRdb's copy has only in-frame clones and leaves some out. This table has roughly 58,000 clones, about 82% appearing once. The TCR comes from an adult with an advanced solid tumor such as melanoma, head and neck, liver or kidney cancer. Source: CD4+ or CD8+ T cells sorted from blood, taken in a trial of the OX40 agonist ivuxolimab. J is TRBJ2-7 and V is TRBV5-5; D possibly uses TRBD1 or TRBD2 (5 bases each). In DNA, the CDR3 is TGTGCCAGCAGCAGCCGGGACGGACTTAGCGAGCAGTACTTC. Protein sequence: CASSSRDGLSEQYF.